What follows are 20 T cell receptor beta chains derived from one specimen sequenced in a study of T cell repertoires in cytomegalovirus infection (dated by TCRdb to between 2017 and 2020). Taken with the paper, the label for treatment or condition translates to: in vitro stimulation with specific CMV peptide epitopes to enrich CMV-specific T cells. Which antigens these TCRs recognize remains unknown. Sequencing was performed on an Illumina HiSeq 1500. TCRdb itself trimmed the public reads at Q25 with fastp, ran MiXCR and retained productive beta chains. Rows are unified per CDR3 protein, each entry keeping the most common DNA and genes. In all, the sample holds roughly 700,000 distinct CDR3 sequences, and around a third of those were seen once. The ten largest clonotypes hold around a sixth of the sample. The sequencing used cultured PBMCs, collected from culture after CMV antigen stimulation. The receptors come from a human donor in good health (CMV status not recorded). Some clones in this sample may be carry-over from other donors' samples.

This clonotype was observed a few times. The V and J genes are TRBV7-9 and TRBJ2-5; 7 bases match TRBD2. Germline CDR1 reads SEHNR; CDR2 reads FQNEAQ (reference sequence). The CDR3 has 15 amino acids. The junction had 7 bases not matched to a gene; V was cut back by 5 bases and J by 1 base. The chain's CDR3 is CASSPREEAQETQYF. DNA for the CDR3: TGTGCCAGCAGCCCCCGGGAGGAGGCCCAAGAGACCCAGTACTTC.

This clonotype came up a few times. This chain uses TRBV10-3 with TRBJ2-7; D may be TRBD1 (6 bases). Looked up from germline, CDR1 is ENHRY and CDR2 is SYGVKD. Trimming removed 10 bases at V and 1 base at J, with 23 bases between. The CDR3 runs to 16 residues. This CDR3 is CATIQGLPLGSYEQYF. CDR3 nucleotides: TGTGCCACTATACAGGGCCTGCCCTTAGGGTCCTACGAGCAGTACTTC.

There are a few counts of this clonotype. The V and J genes are TRBV12-3 or TRBV12-4 and TRBJ2-3; D uncertain. This CDR3 contains 12 residues. Trimming took 7 bases from V and 2 from J, leaving 7 bases between them. The CDR3 is CASKPFTDTQYF. CDR3 DNA sequence: TGTGCCAGCAAACCGTTCACAGATACGCAGTATTTT.

This clonotype occurred many times. This chain links TRBV7-6 with TRBJ2-5; 8 bases are a match to TRBD1. From germline, CDR1 is SGHVS and CDR2 FNYEAQ. V gave up 4 bases and J gave up 1 base; unmatched junction bases: 5. This CDR3 comprises 15 residues. CDR3 sequence reads: CASSSQTGAQETQYF. Here the CDR3 DNA reads TGTGCCAGCAGCTCTCAGACAGGGGCCCAAGAGACCCAGTACTTC.

The genes are TRBV6-2 or TRBV6-3 and TRBJ2-7; D gene unclear. Trimming took 5 bases from V and 3 from J, leaving 14 bases between them. This CDR3 is built from 14 residues. The germline CDR1 and CDR2 sequences are MNHEY and SVGEGT. The CDR3 nucleotides are TGTGCCAGCAGTGGCCCGGCAGCCCGCTACGAGCAGTACTTC. This gives the protein CASSGPAARYEQYF.

This clonotype was recorded a few times. V gene TRBV7-2 combines with J gene TRBJ1-5; no definite D call. CDR3 size: 13 residues. Germline lookup yields CDR1 SGHTA and CDR2 FQGNSA. V lost 5 bases and J 7 bases, leaving 12 bases between the germline ends. The CDR3 DNA is TGTGCCAGCAGCCGAAATAACGAACAGCCCCAGCATTTT. Encoded protein: CASSRNNEQPQHF.

The J gene is TRBJ1-1, the V gene TRBV4-3; no reliable D call. The CDR3 is 17 amino acids. Germline loops: CDR1 LGHNA, CDR2 YSLEER. V lost 4 bases, J lost 3 bases, and 21 bases lay in between. As DNA, the CDR3 is TGCGCCAGCAGCCTAAGTGGGGTCGTACCTGGCGACACTGAAGCTTTCTTT. It translates to CASSLSGVVPGDTEAFF.

This clonotype was seen a single time. This clone may be a read error of a much larger clone one base away. The gene calls are TRBV12-3 or TRBV12-4 and TRBJ2-1, with TRBD2 identical over 8 bases. The ends lost 2 bases at V and 4 bases at J; junction bases unmatched: 4. This CDR3 contains 15 residues. The CDR3 here is CASSLWRGVYNEQFF. The CDR3 bases are TGTGCCAGCAGTTTATGGCGGGGGGTGTACAATGAGCAGTTCTTC.

This chain connects TRBV19 to TRBJ1-4; D might be TRBD1 (5 bases). This CDR3 contains 15 residues. Germline loops: CDR1 LNHDA, CDR2 SQIVND (reference sequence). V shed 8 bases and J shed 6 bases, with 19 bases lying between them. The CDR3 nucleotides read TGTGCCAGTGCGGGCCTCCTACGGGGCGATGAAAAACTGTTTTTT. As protein: CASAGLLRGDEKLFF. Drawing the rest from reference TRBV19 and TRBJ1-4, the complete variable domain is DGGITQSPKYLFRKEGQNVTLSCEQNLNHDAMYWYRQDPGQGLRLIYYSQIVNDFQKGDIAEGYSVSREKKESFPLTVTSAQKNPTAFYLCASAGLLRGDEKLFFGSGTQLSVL.

V is TRBV7-6 and J is TRBJ1-6; TRBD1 aligns across 8 bases. This CDR3 has 14 residues. CDR1 and CDR2 from the germline V gene are SGHVS and FNYEAQ. The junction had 5 bases not matched to a gene; V was cut back by 5 bases and J by 8 bases. The CDR3 coding sequence is TGTGCCAGCAGCACCGGACAGGGACATTCACCCCTCCACTTT. Protein sequence: CASSTGQGHSPLHF.

There are a few counts of this clonotype. The V call is TRBV5-1, the J call TRBJ2-7, with 10 bases matching TRBD2. The CDR3 totals 14 residues. With 4 bases clipped from V and 5 bases from J, the junction kept 6 bases outside the gene matches. Per germline, CDR1 SGHRS and CDR2 YFSETQ. CDR3 DNA sequence: TGCGCCAGCAGCGAGCGGGAGGGGCGCAACGAGCAGTACTTC. Translating it yields CASSEREGRNEQYF.

This clonotype came up a few times. The chain recombines TRBV18 with TRBJ1-1, with D possibly being TRBD1 (6 bases). Trimming took 2 bases from V and 8 from J, leaving 12 bases between them. The CDR3 has 13 amino acids. Germline CDR1 and CDR2: KGHSH and LQKENI. The CDR3 loop is CASSPTTGWEAFF. The CDR3 nucleotides are TGTGCCAGCTCACCAACGACAGGCTGGGAAGCTTTCTTT.

In regard to this clonotype: The limits of the CDR3 on the DNA are not certain, so only TCRdb's listed CDR3 is given. This chain links TRBV7-5 with TRBJ1-5; the D call TRBD1 from the table was never checked on the DNA. TRBV7-5 is assigned pseudogene status. Both ends counted, the CDR3 spans 17 residues. The CDR3 region is CISVRRGSDRRNQPQHF.

The chain combines TRBV7-2 with TRBJ2-7; 8 positions match TRBD2. V trimming: 5 bases; J trimming: 2 bases; junction bases outside the gene matches: 8. The CDR3 contains 15 residues. Per the germline V gene, CDR1 is SGHTA and CDR2 is FQGNSA. This CDR3 is CASSNGTREAYEQYF. For the CDR3, the DNA is TGTGCCAGCAGCAACGGGACTAGAGAGGCCTACGAGCAGTACTTC. The full variable domain, with the rest looked up from reference TRBV7-2 and TRBJ2-7, is GAGVSQSPSNKVTEKGKDVELRCDPISGHTALYWYRQSLGQGLEFLIYFQGNSAPDKSGLPSDRFSAERTGGSVSTLTIQRTQQEDSAVYLCASSNGTREAYEQYFGPGTRLTVT.

There are a few counts of this clonotype. This sequence joins TRBV24-1 and TRBJ2-1, with TRBD1 matching 7 bases. The germline CDR1 and CDR2 sequences are KGHDR and SFDVKD. Trimming removed 4 bases from V and 0 bases from J; junction bases left unmatched: 5. This CDR3 has 16 amino acids. The CDR3 is CATSDPRTGSYNEQFF. The CDR3 DNA sequence: TGTGCCACCAGTGACCCACGGACAGGCTCCTACAATGAGCAGTTCTTC.

This chain's CDR3 is CASSSLRGLADTQYF. In DNA, the CDR3 is TGTGCCAGCAGCAGTCTCCGGGGCCTTGCAGATACGCAGTATTTT. This chain links TRBV11-2 with TRBJ2-3; D may match TRBD1 or TRBD2 (5 bases each). The germline V gene encodes CDR1 SGHAT and CDR2 FQNNGV. Trimming removed 5 bases at V and 4 bases at J, with 16 bases between. This CDR3 is 15 amino acids long.

This clonotype was found many times. This rearrangement joins TRBV7-2 to TRBJ2-3; a possible D gene is TRBD2 (5 bases). Germline loops: CDR1 SGHTA, CDR2 FQGNSA. The CDR3 runs to 14 residues. The ends were cut back, 5 bases at V and 6 bases at J, with 15 bases in the middle. The CDR3 region has the DNA TGTGCCAGCAGCATCGGGGTCGGAGGCGATACGCAGTATTTT. This encodes CASSIGVGGDTQYF.

This clonotype was picked up a small number of times. The chain joins TRBV7-2 to TRBJ2-2, with D maybe TRBD2 (6 bases). CDR1 is SGHTA, CDR2 FQGNSA, per germline. Trimming pared 5 bases from V and 6 bases from J, leaving 13 bases between. The CDR3 loop spans 14 amino acids. CDR3 loop: CASSPYRGSGELFF. As DNA, the CDR3 is TGTGCCAGCAGCCCGTACCGGGGGTCCGGGGAGCTGTTTTTT.

This clonotype was counted a few times. V and J are TRBV12-3 or TRBV12-4 and TRBJ2-3; D is tentatively TRBD1 or TRBD2 (5 bases each). This CDR3 is built from 13 residues. V was trimmed by 8 bases and J by 2 bases, leaving 11 bases between them. The CDR3 region has the DNA TGTGCCAGCGTCAGGGAGATCACAGATACGCAGTATTTT. Protein sequence: CASVREITDTQYF.

This clonotype has more than one count but fewer than ten. The chain is built from TRBV6-5 and TRBJ2-1; either TRBD1 or TRBD2 may fit D (5 bases each). The CDR3 is 13 amino acids. Germline V lookup: CDR1 MNHEY, CDR2 SVGAGI. Trimming took 6 bases from V and 4 from J, leaving 10 bases between them. CDR3 loop: CASRRDLYNEQFF. DNA of the CDR3: TGTGCCAGCAGACGGGACCTATACAATGAGCAGTTCTTC.